This note documents a single T cell receptor (beta chain) sequence. This record belongs to a study of monozygotic twins with inflammatory bowel disease. Total RNA input per TCR library was around 3,500 ng. TCRdb reprocessed the 5' RACE reads, keeping one entry per CDR3 protein, no DNA. The sample holds about 43,000 distinct CDR3 sequences. CDR1 is MDHEN, CDR2 SYDVKM, per germline. The CDR3 has 13 residues. The chain has TRBV28 and TRBJ1-1. This clonotype was obtained from a human donor with ulcerative colitis or Crohn's disease, or a healthy co-twin of an affected twin (not recorded which). What was sequenced was blood. CDR3 sequence reads: CASRRDMNTEAFF. Filled out from reference TRBV28 and TRBJ1-1, the complete variable domain reads DVKVTQSSRYLVKRTGEKVFLECVQDMDHENMFWYRQDPGLGLRLIYFSYDVKMKEKGDIPEGYSVSREKKERFSLILESASTNQTSMYLCASRRDMNTEAFFGQGTRLTVV.